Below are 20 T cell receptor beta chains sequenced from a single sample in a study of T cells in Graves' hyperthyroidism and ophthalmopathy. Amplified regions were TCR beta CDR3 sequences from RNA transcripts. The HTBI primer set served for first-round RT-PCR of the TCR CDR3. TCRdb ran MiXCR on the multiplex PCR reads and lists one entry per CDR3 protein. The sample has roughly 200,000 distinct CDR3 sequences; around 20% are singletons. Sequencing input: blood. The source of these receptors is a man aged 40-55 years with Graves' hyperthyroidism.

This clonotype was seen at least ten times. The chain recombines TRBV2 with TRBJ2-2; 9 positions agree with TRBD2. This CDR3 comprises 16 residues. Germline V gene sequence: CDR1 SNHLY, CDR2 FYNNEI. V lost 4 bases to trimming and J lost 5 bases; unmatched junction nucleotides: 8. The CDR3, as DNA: TGTGCCAGCAGTGTCAATAGGCTAGCGGGGACCGGGGAGCTGTTTTTT. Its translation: CASSVNRLAGTGELFF.

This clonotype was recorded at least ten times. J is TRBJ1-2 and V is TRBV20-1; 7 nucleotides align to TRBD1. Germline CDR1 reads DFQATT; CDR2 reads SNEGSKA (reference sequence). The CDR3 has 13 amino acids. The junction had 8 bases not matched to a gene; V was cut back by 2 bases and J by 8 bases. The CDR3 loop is CSARIRDRGGYTF. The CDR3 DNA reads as TGCAGTGCTAGAATCCGGGACAGAGGAGGCTACACCTTC.

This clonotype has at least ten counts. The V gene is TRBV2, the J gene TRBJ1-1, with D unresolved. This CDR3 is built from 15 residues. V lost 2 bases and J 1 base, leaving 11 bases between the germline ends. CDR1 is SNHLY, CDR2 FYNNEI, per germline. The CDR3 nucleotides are TGTGCCAGCAGTGAATTCGGGGTTTCGAACACTGAAGCTTTCTTT. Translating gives CASSEFGVSNTEAFF.

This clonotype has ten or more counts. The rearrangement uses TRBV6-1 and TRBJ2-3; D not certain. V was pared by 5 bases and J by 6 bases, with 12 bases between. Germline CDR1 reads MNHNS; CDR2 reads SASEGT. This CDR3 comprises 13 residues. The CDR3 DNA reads TGTGCCAGCAGTCGGAGTTTTAGGGATACGCAGTATTTT. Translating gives CASSRSFRDTQYF.

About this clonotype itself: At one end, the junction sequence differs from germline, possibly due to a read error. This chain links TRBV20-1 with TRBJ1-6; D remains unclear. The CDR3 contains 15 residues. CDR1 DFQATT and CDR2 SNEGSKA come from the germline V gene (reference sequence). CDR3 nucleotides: TGCAGTACTAGACTCGAAACTAACTATAATTCACCCCTCCACTTT. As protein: CSTRLETNYNSPLHF.

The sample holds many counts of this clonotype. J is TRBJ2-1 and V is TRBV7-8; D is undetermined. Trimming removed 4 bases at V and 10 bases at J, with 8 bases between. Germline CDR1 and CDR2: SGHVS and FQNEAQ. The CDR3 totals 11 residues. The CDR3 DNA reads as TGTGCCAGCAGCTCCTTTTACGAGCAGTTCTTC. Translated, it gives CASSSFYEQFF.

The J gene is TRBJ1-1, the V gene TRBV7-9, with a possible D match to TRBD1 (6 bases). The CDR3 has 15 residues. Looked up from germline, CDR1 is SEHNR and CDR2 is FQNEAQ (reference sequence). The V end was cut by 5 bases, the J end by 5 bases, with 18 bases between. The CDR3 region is CASSGGGGGRTEAFF. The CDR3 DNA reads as TGTGCCAGCAGCGGGGGGGGGGGGGGCCGAACTGAAGCTTTCTTT.

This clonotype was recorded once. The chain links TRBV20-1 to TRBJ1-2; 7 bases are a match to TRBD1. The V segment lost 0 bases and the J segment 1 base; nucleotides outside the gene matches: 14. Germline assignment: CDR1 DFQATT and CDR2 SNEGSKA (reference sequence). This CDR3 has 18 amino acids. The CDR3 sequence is CSARDPRGPPGGNYGYTF. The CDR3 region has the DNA TGCAGTGCTAGAGATCCTAGGGGGCCGCCGGGGGGTAACTATGGCTACACCTTC.

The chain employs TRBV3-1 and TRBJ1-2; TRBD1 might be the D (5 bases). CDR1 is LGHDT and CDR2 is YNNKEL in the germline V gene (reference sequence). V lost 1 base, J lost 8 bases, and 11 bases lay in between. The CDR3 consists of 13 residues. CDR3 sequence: CASSQGQSYGYTF. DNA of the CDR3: TGTGCCAGCAGCCAAGGACAGTCTTACGGCTACACCTTC.

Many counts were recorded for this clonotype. CDR3 region: CSARVDTNTEAFF. The CDR3 DNA reads as TGCAGTGCTAGAGTCGACACGAACACTGAAGCTTTCTTT. The V call is TRBV20-1, the J call TRBJ1-1; D gene ambiguous. Germline loops: CDR1 DFQATT, CDR2 SNEGSKA (reference sequence). The CDR3 sequence is 13 residues long. V was cut by 1 base and J by 1 base, with 7 bases left in between.

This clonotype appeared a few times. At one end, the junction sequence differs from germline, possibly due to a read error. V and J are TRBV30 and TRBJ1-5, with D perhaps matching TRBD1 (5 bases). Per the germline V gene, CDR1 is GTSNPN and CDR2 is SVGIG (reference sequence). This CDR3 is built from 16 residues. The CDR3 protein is CAWGVNSPGGNQPQHF. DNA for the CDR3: TGTGCCTGGGGTGTGAATAGCCCGGGGGGGAATCAGCCCCAGCATTTT.

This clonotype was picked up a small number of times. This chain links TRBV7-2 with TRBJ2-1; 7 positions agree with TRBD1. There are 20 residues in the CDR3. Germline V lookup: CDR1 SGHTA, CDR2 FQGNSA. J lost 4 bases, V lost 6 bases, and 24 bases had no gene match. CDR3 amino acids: CASRSRASTRTGRSYNEQFF. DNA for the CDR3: TGTGCCAGCAGGTCAAGAGCGTCCACTAGGACAGGAAGAAGTTACAATGAGCAGTTCTTC.

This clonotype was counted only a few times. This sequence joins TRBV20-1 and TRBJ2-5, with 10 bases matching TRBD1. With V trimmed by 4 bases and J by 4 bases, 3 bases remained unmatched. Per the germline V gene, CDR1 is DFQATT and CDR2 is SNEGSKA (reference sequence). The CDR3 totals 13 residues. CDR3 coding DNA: TGCAGTGCTACCCGGGACAGGGGAGAGACCCAGTACTTC. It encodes CSATRDRGETQYF.

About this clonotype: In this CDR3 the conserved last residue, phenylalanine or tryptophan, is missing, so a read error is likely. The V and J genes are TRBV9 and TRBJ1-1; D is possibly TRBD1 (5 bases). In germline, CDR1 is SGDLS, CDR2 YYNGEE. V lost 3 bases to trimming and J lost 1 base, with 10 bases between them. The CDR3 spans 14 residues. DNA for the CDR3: TGTGCCAGCAGCGCGTCAGGGTGGAACACTGAAGCTTTCTCT. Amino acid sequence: CASSASGWNTEAFS.

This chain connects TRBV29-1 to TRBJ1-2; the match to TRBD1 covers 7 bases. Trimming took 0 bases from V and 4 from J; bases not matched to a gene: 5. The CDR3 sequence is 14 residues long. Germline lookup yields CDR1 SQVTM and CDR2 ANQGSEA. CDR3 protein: CSVEDPGGVYGYTF. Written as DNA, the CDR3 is TGCAGCGTTGAAGATCCAGGGGGGGTCTATGGCTACACCTTC.

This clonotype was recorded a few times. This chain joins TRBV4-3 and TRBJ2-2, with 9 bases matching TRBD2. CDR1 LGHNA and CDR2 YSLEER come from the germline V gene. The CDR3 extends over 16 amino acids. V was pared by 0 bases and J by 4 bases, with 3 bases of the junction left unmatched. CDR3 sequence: CASSQEGAGGTGELFF. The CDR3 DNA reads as TGCGCCAGCAGCCAAGAAGGAGCGGGGGGCACCGGGGAGCTGTTTTTT.

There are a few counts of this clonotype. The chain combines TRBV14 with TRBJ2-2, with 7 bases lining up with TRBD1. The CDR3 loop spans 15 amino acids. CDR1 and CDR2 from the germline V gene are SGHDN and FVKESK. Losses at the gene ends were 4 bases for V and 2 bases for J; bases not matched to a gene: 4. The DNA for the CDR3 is TGTGCCAGCAGCCTAAGGGACAGAAACACCGGGGAGCTGTTTTTT. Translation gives CASSLRDRNTGELFF.

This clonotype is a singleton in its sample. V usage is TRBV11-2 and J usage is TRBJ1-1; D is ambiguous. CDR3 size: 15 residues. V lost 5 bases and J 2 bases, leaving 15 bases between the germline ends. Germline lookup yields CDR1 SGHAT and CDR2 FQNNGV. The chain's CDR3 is CASSPGGEGNTEAFF. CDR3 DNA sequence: TGTGCCAGCAGCCCCGGTGGGGAAGGAAACACTGAAGCTTTCTTT.

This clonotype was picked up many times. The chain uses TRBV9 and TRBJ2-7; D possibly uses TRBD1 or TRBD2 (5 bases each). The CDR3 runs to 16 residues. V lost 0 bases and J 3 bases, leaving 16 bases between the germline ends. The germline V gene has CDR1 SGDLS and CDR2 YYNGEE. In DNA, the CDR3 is TGTGCCAGCAGCGTAGGGAGAGGGGAAGTGGACTACGAGCAGTACTTC. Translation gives CASSVGRGEVDYEQYF.

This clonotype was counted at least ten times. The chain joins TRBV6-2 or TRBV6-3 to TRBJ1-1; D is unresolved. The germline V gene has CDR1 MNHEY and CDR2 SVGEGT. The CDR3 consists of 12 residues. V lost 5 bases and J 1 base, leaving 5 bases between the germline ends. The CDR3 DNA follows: TGTGCCAGCAGTATACAGAACACTGAAGCTTTCTTT. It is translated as CASSIQNTEAFF.